This T cell receptor beta chain was sequenced for a study of T cell changes during pregnancy in multiple sclerosis. CDR3 length: 15 residues. J lost 0 bases, V lost 3 bases, and 6 bases had no gene match. The germline V gene has CDR1 SGDLS and CDR2 YYNGEE. The repertoire was sequenced with immunoSEQ multiplex PCR; TCRdb's copy has only in-frame clones and lacks some. The profile shows 75,000 to 100,000 clones, 75% to 95% of them singletons. The source is a female donor in good health, enrolled as a control in a pregnancy study. This sample comprised peripheral blood, obtained in the second trimester of pregnancy. The V and J genes are TRBV9 and TRBJ2-7, with 7 bases matching TRBD2. In DNA form, the CDR3 reads TGTGCCAGCAGCGCAACCCCTAGCGGCTCCTACGAGCAGTACTTC. It translates to CASSATPSGSYEQYF. The whole variable domain, filled in from reference TRBV9 and TRBJ2-7, reads DSGVTQTPKHLITATGQRVTLRCSPRSGDLSVYWYQQSLDQGLQFLIQYYNGEERAKGNILERFSAQQFPDLHSELNLSSLELGDSALYFCASSATPSGSYEQYFGPGTRLTVT.